This T cell receptor beta chain was sequenced during a study of CD8 T cells in Susac syndrome. Per the germline V gene, CDR1 is MNHEY and CDR2 is SVGEGT. V gave up 6 bases and J gave up 2 bases, with 14 bases separating them. The CDR3 spans 14 residues. cDNA came from about 0.5 to 1 ug RNA primed by random hexamers. An immunoSEQ multiplex PCR generated amplified TCR beta CDR3 products spanning 54 Vbeta and 13 Jbeta. A single record per CDR3 protein comes from TCRdb applying MiXCR to the immunoSEQ multiplex PCR reads. Among more than 100,000 distinct CDR3 sequences listed, approximately 79% were seen once. TCR beta sequencing was performed on blood CD8+ and CD4+ T cells. Isolation of CD8+ and CD4+ T cells was performed negatively, whereas enrichment of TEMRA cells was done by FACS.

V usage is TRBV6-2 or TRBV6-3 and J usage is TRBJ2-7, with D unresolved. The sample consisted of CD8+ T cells from PBMCs. This TCR was sampled from a human donor with multiple sclerosis. The CDR3 sequence is CASSPATSPYEQYV. DNA of the CDR3: TGTGCCAGCAGCCCTGCGACTTCCCCCTACGAGCAGTACGTC.